This record concerns one TCR beta chain sequence. Those enrolled in Seattle joined during active infection and were followed longitudinally afterward. This sample was included in a study of blood T cell repertoires in COVID-19. Overall study: Acute-phase and convalescent COVID-19 samples originated in the United States, Italy and Spain.

CDR1 LNHNV and CDR2 YYDKDF come from the germline V gene (reference sequence). V dropped 0 bases and J dropped 2 bases, with 8 bases sitting between them. The CDR3 is 15 amino acids. Libraries were prepared by immunoSEQ multiplex PCR; TCRdb keeps only in-frame clonotypes and omits some of them. The sample lists some 72,000 clones; 65% to 85% were seen once. The rearrangement uses TRBV15 and TRBJ1-3, with D maybe TRBD1 (5 bases). The receptor was derived from a man aged 50-59 years with COVID-19, enrolled during active disease. The sample was peripheral blood. The CDR3 sequence: CATSRDQGAGNTIYF. Written as DNA, the CDR3 is TGTGCCACCAGCAGAGACCAAGGGGCTGGAAACACCATATATTTT.